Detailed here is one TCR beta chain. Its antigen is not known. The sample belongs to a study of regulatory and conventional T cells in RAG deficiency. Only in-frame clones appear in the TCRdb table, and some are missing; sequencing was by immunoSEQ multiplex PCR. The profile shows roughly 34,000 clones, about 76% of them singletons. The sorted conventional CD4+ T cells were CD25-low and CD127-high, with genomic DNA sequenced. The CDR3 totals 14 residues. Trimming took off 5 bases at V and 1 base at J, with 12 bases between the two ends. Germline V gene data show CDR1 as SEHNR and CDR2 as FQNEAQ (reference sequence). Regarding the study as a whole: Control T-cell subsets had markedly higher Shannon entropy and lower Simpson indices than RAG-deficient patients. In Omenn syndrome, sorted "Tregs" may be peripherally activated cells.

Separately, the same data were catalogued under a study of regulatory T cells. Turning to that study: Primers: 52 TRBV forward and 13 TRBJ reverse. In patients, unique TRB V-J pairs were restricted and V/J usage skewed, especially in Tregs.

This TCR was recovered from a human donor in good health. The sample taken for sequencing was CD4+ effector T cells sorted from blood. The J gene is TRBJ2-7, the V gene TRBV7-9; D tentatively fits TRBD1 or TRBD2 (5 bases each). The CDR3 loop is CASSLRDVSYEQYF. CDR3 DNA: TGTGCCAGCAGCCTACGGGACGTGTCCTACGAGCAGTACTTC. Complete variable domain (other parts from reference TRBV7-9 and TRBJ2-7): DTGVSQNPRHKITKRGQNVTFRCDPISEHNRLYWYRQTLGQGPEFLTYFQNEAQLEKSRLLSDRFSAERPKGSFSTLEIQRTEQGDSAMYLCASSLRDVSYEQYFGPGTRLTVT.